The TCR beta chain described here comes from a study of blood T cell repertoires in COVID-19. CDR3 size: 14 residues. Germline V gene sequence: CDR1 SGHDT, CDR2 YYEEEE. V shed 0 bases and J shed 1 base, with 7 bases lying between them. Clones were sequenced by immunoSEQ multiplex PCR, and TCRdb holds only the in-frame ones, with some missing. Among some 99,000 clones listed, roughly 84% were seen once. The material sequenced was peripheral blood. The chain carries TRBV5-6 and TRBJ1-1; no clear D. This clonotype was obtained from a woman in her fifties or sixties in a cohort sampled during active or convalescent COVID-19. CDR3 nucleotide sequence: TGTGCCAGCAGCTTGGGTACAAAGAACACTGAAGCTTTCTTT. Translated: CASSLGTKNTEAFF.